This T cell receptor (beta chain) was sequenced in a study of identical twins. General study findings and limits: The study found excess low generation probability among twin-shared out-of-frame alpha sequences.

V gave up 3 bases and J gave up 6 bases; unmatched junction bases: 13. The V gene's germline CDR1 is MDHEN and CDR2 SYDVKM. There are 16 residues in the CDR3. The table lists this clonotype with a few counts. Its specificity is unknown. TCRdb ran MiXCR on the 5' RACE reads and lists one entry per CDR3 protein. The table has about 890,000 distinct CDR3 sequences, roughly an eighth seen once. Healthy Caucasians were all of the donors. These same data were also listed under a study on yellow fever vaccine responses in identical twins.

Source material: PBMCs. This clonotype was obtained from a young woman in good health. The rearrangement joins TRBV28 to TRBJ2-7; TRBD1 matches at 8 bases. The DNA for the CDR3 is TGTGCCAGCAGTTTTATCCGGACAGGGATTCTAGGCGAGCAGTACGTC. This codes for CASSFIRTGILGEQYV.